The 26 T cell receptor beta chains listed next were all sequenced from one sample in a study of blood T cell repertoires in COVID-19. The table came from immunoSEQ multiplex PCR; TCRdb's copy has only in-frame clones and leaves some out. The table has roughly 160,000 clones, 70% to 85% seen once. The specimen sequenced was PBMCs or T cells enriched from blood (not recorded which). All receptors derive from a woman aged 70 to 79 in a cohort exposed to, infected with or recovered from COVID-19 (not recorded which).

V is TRBV6-1 and J is TRBJ2-1; maybe TRBD2 (6 bases). The CDR3 sequence is 15 residues long. The V gene lost 6 bases and the J gene lost 4 bases, with 16 bases spanning the gap. Germline V gene sequence: CDR1 MNHNS, CDR2 SASEGT. The DNA for the CDR3 is TGTGCCAGCAGGGACCCGGGACTGAGATACAATGAGCAGTTCTTC. It is translated as CASRDPGLRYNEQFF.

V is TRBV28 and J is TRBJ1-1; D possibly corresponds to TRBD1 (5 bases). V was cut by 4 bases and J by 10 bases, with 19 bases left in between. Germline CDR1 MDHEN, CDR2 SYDVKM. The CDR3 extends over 14 amino acids. The CDR3 region is CASSSAGTPRSAFF. CDR3 DNA sequence: TGTGCCAGCAGTTCAGCCGGGACTCCCAGGTCAGCTTTCTTT.

The V call is TRBV7-3, the J call TRBJ2-1; 13 nucleotides match TRBD2. The germline CDR1 and CDR2 sequences are SGHTA and FQGTGA. V dropped 5 bases and J dropped 8; count of bases not matched to a gene: 9. This CDR3 is 16 amino acids long. The CDR3 region is CASSTLGTSGMDEQFF. The CDR3 region has the DNA TGTGCCAGCAGCACGCTTGGGACTAGCGGGATGGATGAGCAGTTCTTC.

The chain has TRBV5-8 and TRBJ1-5; TRBD1 might be the D (6 bases). Trimming cost V 4 bases and J 0 bases, with 11 bases left between them. Germline CDR1 is SGHTS and CDR2 is YDEGEE. The CDR3 is 15 residues long. The CDR3 bases are TGTGCCAGCAGCGTTGCGGGGGCTAGCAATCAGCCCCAGCATTTT. It yields the protein CASSVAGASNQPQHF.

This clone was seen more than once but under ten times. V gene TRBV28 combines with J gene TRBJ2-1; 10 bases map to TRBD1. Trimming took 5 bases from V and 2 from J; bases not matched to a gene: 9. The CDR3 consists of 17 residues. Looked up from germline, CDR1 is MDHEN and CDR2 is SYDVKM. CDR3 loop: CASSPSPGQGTYNEQFF. The CDR3 nucleotides read TGTGCCAGCAGTCCCTCCCCGGGACAGGGGACCTACAATGAGCAGTTCTTC.

A word on this clone: Additional DNA sequences in this sample encode the identical CDR3. The chain joins TRBV5-1 to TRBJ2-5; maybe TRBD2 (7 bases). Germline loops: CDR1 SGHRS, CDR2 YFSETQ. The germline V and J ends were trimmed by 0 bases and 4 bases, with 10 bases remaining between them. The CDR3 consists of 14 residues. The CDR3 region has the DNA TGCGCCAGCAGCTTGGCGGGGGGCGGAGAGACCCAGTACTTC. This sequence encodes CASSLAGGGETQYF.

The chain recombines TRBV7-8 with TRBJ2-5, with 8 bases lining up with TRBD2. The trim removed 7 bases at V and 1 base at J, leaving 8 bases unmatched. The CDR3 runs 15 residues. Germline CDR1 reads SGHVS; CDR2 reads FQNEAQ. Here the CDR3 reads CASTGGLGFQETQYF. CDR3 nucleotide sequence: TGTGCCAGCACGGGGGGGTTAGGCTTCCAAGAGACCCAGTACTTC.

The gene calls are TRBV2 and TRBJ1-6; D remains ambiguous. The length of the CDR3 is 13 residues. The germline CDR1 and CDR2 sequences are SNHLY and FYNNEI. V lost 7 bases, J lost 9 bases, and 13 bases lay in between. The CDR3, as DNA: TGTGCCAGCACCCCCCGCGCAGGTTCACCCCTCCACTTT. Translating gives CASTPRAGSPLHF.

A few counts support this clone. This chain uses TRBV3-1 (or the pseudogene TRBV3-2) with TRBJ1-1, with TRBD1 identical over 8 bases. The germline V gene has CDR1 LGHDT and CDR2 YNNKEL (reference sequence). The CDR3 has 16 residues. With V trimmed by 2 bases and J by 2 bases, 7 bases remained unmatched. CDR3 sequence: CASSQRQGLLNTEAFF. CDR3 bases: TGTGCCAGCAGCCAACGACAGGGGTTGCTTAACACTGAAGCTTTCTTT.

The V call is TRBV27, the J call TRBJ2-3, with 11 nucleotides matching TRBD1. V was clipped by 8 bases and J by 6 bases; unmatched bases: 4. Per germline, CDR1 MNHEY and CDR2 SMNVEV (reference sequence). The CDR3 is 13 amino acids. CDR3 nucleotide sequence: TGTGCCAGCTCCCGGGACAGGGGGGATACGCAGTATTTT. Its protein is CASSRDRGDTQYF.

The chain is built from TRBV28 and TRBJ2-5, with D hard to call. This CDR3 comprises 12 residues. CDR1 is MDHEN, CDR2 SYDVKM, per germline. V was pared by 6 bases and J by 1 base, with 6 bases between. CDR3 sequence reads: CASRRFQETQYF. CDR3 nucleotide sequence: TGTGCCAGCAGGCGGTTCCAAGAGACCCAGTACTTC.

The chain joins TRBV2 to TRBJ2-5; 9 bases line up with TRBD1. V gave up 4 bases and J gave up 5 bases; unmatched junction bases: 5. The germline gives CDR1 SNHLY, CDR2 FYNNEI. The CDR3 loop spans 14 amino acids. The DNA of the CDR3 is TGTGCCAGCAGTGCTAGGACAGGGGTTGAGACCCAGTACTTC. Its translation: CASSARTGVETQYF.

This chain connects TRBV7-9 to TRBJ1-2; TRBD1 agrees at 7 bases. The V gene end was trimmed by 8 bases and the J gene end by 3 bases; junction bases not matched to a gene: 9. CDR1 and CDR2 (germline): SEHNR, FQNEAQ (reference sequence). The length of the CDR3 is 14 residues. The CDR3 sequence: CASGLNRGDYGYTF. Written as DNA, the CDR3 is TGTGCCAGCGGCCTGAACAGGGGTGACTATGGCTACACCTTC.

This chain connects TRBV28 to TRBJ1-5, with a tentative D call TRBD1 (5 bases). The CDR3 is 13 residues long. V lost 2 bases to trimming and J lost 7 bases, with 9 bases between them. The germline gives CDR1 MDHEN, CDR2 SYDVKM. This CDR3 is CASSLRGSQPQHF. DNA for the CDR3: TGTGCCAGCAGTTTAAGGGGAAGCCAGCCCCAGCATTTT. The full variable domain, rest sourced from reference TRBV28 and TRBJ1-5, is DVKVTQSSRYLVKRTGEKVFLECVQDMDHENMFWYRQDPGLGLRLIYFSYDVKMKEKGDIPEGYSVSREKKERFSLILESASTNQTSMYLCASSLRGSQPQHFGDGTRLSIL.

The genes are TRBV3-1 (or the pseudogene TRBV3-2) and TRBJ2-6; TRBD1 agrees at 9 bases. V trimming: 6 bases; J trimming: 0 bases; junction bases outside the gene matches: 9. CDR3 length equals 18 residues. CDR1 is LGHDT and CDR2 is YNNKEL in the germline V gene (reference sequence). CDR3 sequence (DNA): TGTGCCAGCAGTCGCCCGGGACAGGGACGCTCTGGGGCCAACGTCCTGACTTTC. Translating it yields CASSRPGQGRSGANVLTF.

V gene TRBV29-1 combines with J gene TRBJ2-1; 9 bases match TRBD2. Germline V gives CDR1 SQVTM, CDR2 ANQGSEA. The J segment lost 4 bases and the V segment lost 7 bases, leaving 11 bases of the junction unmatched. This CDR3 has 15 amino acids. The CDR3 DNA is TGCAGCGCACCGGACGGCGCGGGGGGGTACAATGAGCAGTTCTTC. This sequence encodes CSAPDGAGGYNEQFF.

This clone has just one count. V usage is TRBV5-1 and J usage is TRBJ2-2; TRBD2 aligns across 8 bases. Trimming removed 4 bases from V and 0 bases from J; junction bases left unmatched: 2. The germline V gene has CDR1 SGHRS and CDR2 YFSETQ. The CDR3 extends over 15 amino acids. CDR3 loop: CASSRLASNTGELFF. The CDR3 DNA sequence: TGCGCCAGCAGCAGACTAGCGTCGAACACCGGGGAGCTGTTTTTT.

This clone has only a few counts. The chain uses TRBV19 and TRBJ2-1; possibly TRBD1 for D (5 bases). The CDR3 is 15 residues long. Germline CDR1 is LNHDA and CDR2 is SQIVND (reference sequence). Trimming took off 2 bases at V and 0 bases at J, with 8 bases between the two ends. The CDR3 here is CASSIHRSSYNEQFF. CDR3 nucleotides: TGTGCCAGTAGTATACACAGGAGCTCCTACAATGAGCAGTTCTTC.

This chain links TRBV6-2 or TRBV6-3 with TRBJ2-2; tentative D call: TRBD1 (5 bases). CDR1 MNHEY and CDR2 SVGEGT come from the germline V gene. The CDR3 contains 17 residues. The ends were cut back, 2 bases at V and 3 bases at J, with 16 bases in the middle. CDR3 region: CASSYESSGQYTGELFF. CDR3 nucleotide sequence: TGTGCCAGCAGTTACGAGTCGTCAGGGCAATACACCGGGGAGCTGTTTTTT.

The J gene is TRBJ1-5, the V gene TRBV21-1; the DNA was not used to check the table's D call, TRBD1. TRBV21-1 is tagged as a pseudogene. This CDR3 is built from 16 residues. This CDR3 is CASSNLGTANNQPQHF. CDR3 coding DNA: TGTGCCAGCAGCAACTTAGGGACAGCTAACAATCAGCCCCAGCATTTT.

The chain links TRBV18 to TRBJ1-5; 10 bases line up with TRBD1. The V gene end was trimmed by 6 bases and the J gene end by 1 base; junction bases not matched to a gene: 3. The CDR3 sequence is 15 residues long. Germline CDR1 KGHSH, CDR2 LQKENI. The CDR3 nucleotides are TGTGCCAGCTCCCCGGACAGGGGGAGCAATCAGCCCCAGCATTTT. Translating gives CASSPDRGSNQPQHF.

V gene TRBV12-3 or TRBV12-4 combines with J gene TRBJ1-3; the D is unclear. V was shortened by 6 bases and J by 9 bases, with 15 bases between the two germline ends. The CDR3 consists of 13 residues. Here the CDR3 DNA reads TGTGCCAGCAGGCGGGCGTCTGGAGCCACCATATATTTT. Translating it yields CASRRASGATIYF.

The CDR3 here is CASSRTGGSYNEQFF. DNA for the CDR3: TGTGCCAGCAGCCGGACAGGGGGTTCCTACAATGAGCAGTTCTTC. The chain combines TRBV7-9 with TRBJ2-1; 10 bases are shared with TRBD1. CDR3 length: 15 amino acids. Germline V CDR1 and CDR2: SEHNR, FQNEAQ (reference sequence). The ends lost 5 bases at V and 1 base at J; junction bases unmatched: 2.

The chain is built from TRBV9 and TRBJ2-3, with TRBD1 matching over 7 bases. Germline V CDR1 and CDR2: SGDLS, YYNGEE. Trimming removed 3 bases from V and 2 bases from J; junction bases left unmatched: 6. This CDR3 spans 15 amino acids. CDR3 sequence: CASSERQGTTDTQYF. As DNA, the CDR3 is TGTGCCAGCAGCGAAAGACAGGGAACCACAGATACGCAGTATTTT.

This sequence joins TRBV19 and TRBJ2-1; TRBD2 agrees at 9 bases. Trimming removed 5 bases from V and 3 bases from J; junction bases left unmatched: 5. Germline loops: CDR1 LNHDA, CDR2 SQIVND (reference sequence). The CDR3 totals 15 residues. The CDR3 DNA follows: TGTGCCAGTAGTCCACTAGCGGGTTACTACAATGAGCAGTTCTTC. Its protein product is CASSPLAGYYNEQFF.

The rearrangement joins TRBV3-1 (or the pseudogene TRBV3-2) to TRBJ1-2, with 8 bases matching TRBD1. Germline CDR1 reads LGHDT; CDR2 reads YNNKEL (reference sequence). The CDR3 length is 15 residues. V gave up 7 bases and J gave up 7 bases; unmatched junction bases: 14. CDR3 DNA: TGTGCCAGCACCGCACAGGGGGGGAAGTTAAGTGGCTACACCTTC. It codes for CASTAQGGKLSGYTF.